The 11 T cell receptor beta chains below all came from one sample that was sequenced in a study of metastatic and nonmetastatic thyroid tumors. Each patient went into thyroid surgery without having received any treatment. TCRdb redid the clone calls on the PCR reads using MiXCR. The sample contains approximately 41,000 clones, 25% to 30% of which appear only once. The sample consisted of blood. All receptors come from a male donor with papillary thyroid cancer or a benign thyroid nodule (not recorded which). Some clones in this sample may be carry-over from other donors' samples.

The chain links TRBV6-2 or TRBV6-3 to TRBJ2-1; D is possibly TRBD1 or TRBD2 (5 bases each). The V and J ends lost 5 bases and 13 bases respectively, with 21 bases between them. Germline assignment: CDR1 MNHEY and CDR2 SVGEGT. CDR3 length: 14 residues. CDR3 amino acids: CASSPRDHSRRQFF. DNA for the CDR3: TGTGCCAGCAGTCCTAGGGACCATTCTCGACGACAGTTCTTC.

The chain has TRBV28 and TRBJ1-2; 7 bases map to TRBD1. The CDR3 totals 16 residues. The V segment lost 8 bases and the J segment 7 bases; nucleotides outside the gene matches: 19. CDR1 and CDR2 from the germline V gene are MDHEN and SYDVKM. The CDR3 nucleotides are TGTGCCAGCGGTACTCACTTTGCGTCAGGGGGTTTTGGCTACACCTTC. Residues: CASGTHFASGGFGYTF.

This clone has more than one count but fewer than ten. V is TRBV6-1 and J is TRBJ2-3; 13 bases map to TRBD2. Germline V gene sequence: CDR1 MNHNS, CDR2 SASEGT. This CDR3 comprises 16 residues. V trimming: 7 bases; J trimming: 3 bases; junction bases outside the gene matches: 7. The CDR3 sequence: CASKLAGGWFTDTQYF. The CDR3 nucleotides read TGTGCCAGCAAACTAGCGGGAGGGTGGTTTACAGATACGCAGTATTTT.

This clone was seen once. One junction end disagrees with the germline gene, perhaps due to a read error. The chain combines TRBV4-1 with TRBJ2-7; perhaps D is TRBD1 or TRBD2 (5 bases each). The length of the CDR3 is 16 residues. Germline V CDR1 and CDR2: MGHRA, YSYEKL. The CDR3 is CVSRQARRDGPYEQYF. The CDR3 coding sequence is TGCGTCAGCAGGCAAGCACGAAGGGACGGACCCTACGAGCAGTACTTC.

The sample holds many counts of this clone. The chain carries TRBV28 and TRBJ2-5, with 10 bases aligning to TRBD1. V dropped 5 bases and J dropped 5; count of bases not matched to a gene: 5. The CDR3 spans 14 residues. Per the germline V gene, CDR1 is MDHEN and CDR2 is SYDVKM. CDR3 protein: CASSPGTGAETQYF. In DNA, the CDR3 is TGTGCCAGCAGTCCGGGGACAGGGGCCGAGACCCAGTACTTC.

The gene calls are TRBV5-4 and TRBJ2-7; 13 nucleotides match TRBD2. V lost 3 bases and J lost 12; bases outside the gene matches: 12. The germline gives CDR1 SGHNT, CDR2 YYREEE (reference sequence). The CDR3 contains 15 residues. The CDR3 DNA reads TGTGCCAGCAGCTGGGGACTAGCGGGAACTTACGATCTGTACTTC. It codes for CASSWGLAGTYDLYF.

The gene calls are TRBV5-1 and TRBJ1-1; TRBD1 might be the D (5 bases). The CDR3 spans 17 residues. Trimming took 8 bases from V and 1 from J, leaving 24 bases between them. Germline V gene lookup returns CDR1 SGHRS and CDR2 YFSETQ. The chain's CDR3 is CARSSIGQGTPNTEAFF. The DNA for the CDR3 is TGCGCCAGGAGTTCAATTGGTCAGGGTACCCCGAACACTGAAGCTTTCTTT.

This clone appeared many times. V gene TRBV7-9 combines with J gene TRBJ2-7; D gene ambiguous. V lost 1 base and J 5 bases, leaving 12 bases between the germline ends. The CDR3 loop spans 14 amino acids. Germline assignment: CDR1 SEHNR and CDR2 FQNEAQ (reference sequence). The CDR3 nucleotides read TGTGCCAGCAGCTTAGGGGCATCCCTCCACGAGCAGTACTTC. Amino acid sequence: CASSLGASLHEQYF. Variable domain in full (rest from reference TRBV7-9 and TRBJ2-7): DTGVSQNPRHKITKRGQNVTFRCDPISEHNRLYWYRQTLGQGPEFLTYFQNEAQLEKSRLLSDRFSAERPKGSFSTLEIQRTEQGDSAMYLCASSLGASLHEQYFGPGTRLTVT.

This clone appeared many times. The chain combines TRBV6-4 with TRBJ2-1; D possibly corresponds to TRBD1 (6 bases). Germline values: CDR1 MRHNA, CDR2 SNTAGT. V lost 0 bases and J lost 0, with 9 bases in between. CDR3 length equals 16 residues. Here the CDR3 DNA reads TGTGCCAGCAGTGACTCGGGGGCCAGCTCCTACAATGAGCAGTTCTTC. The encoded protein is CASSDSGASSYNEQFF.

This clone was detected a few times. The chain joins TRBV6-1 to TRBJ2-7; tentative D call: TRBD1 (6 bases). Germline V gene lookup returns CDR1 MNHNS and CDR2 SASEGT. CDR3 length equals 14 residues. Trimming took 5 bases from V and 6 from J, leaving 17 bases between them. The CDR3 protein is CASSPGTSFGEQYF. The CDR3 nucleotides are TGTGCCAGCAGTCCAGGGACATCCTTCGGCGAGCAGTACTTC.

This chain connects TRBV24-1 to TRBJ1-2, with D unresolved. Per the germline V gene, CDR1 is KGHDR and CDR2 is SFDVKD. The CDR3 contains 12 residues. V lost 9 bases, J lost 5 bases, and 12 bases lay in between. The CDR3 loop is CATSRDRYGYTF. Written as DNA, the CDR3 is TGTGCCACCTCCCGGGATAGGTATGGCTACACCTTC.